Given below is one T cell receptor (beta chain) in context. The antigen is undetermined. TCRdb recomputed calls from the RT-PCR reads with MiXCR, one row per CDR3 protein. The top ten hold about 28% of the sample, which has about 190,000 distinct CDR3 sequences, around an eighth seen once. The data were obtained in a study of response to subunit inactivated influenza vaccine. Points from the study as a whole: A suggestion made by the authors is that each seasonal influenza vaccination recruits few new T cells.

The J segment lost 9 bases and the V segment lost 2 bases, leaving 1 base of the junction unmatched. CDR3 size: 15 residues. The germline gives CDR1 ENHRY, CDR2 SYGVKD. This clonotype originated in a man aged 50 or older who received an inactivated influenza vaccine. V is TRBV10-3 and J is TRBJ2-1; TRBD2 matches at 16 bases. Here the sequenced sample was CD8+ T cells sorted from PBMCs, taken more than 4 days after vaccination. The CDR3 region has the DNA TGTGCCATCAGTGAGGGGACTAGCGGGGGGGTTGAGCAGTTCTTC. It encodes CAISEGTSGGVEQFF.